This T cell receptor beta chain was found in a study of T cells in Graves' hyperthyroidism and ophthalmopathy (dated by TCRdb to between 2018 and 2021). Regarding the complete study: Peripheral blood samples were taken at initial diagnosis, before any treatment was given. To identify TCR V-J signatures that set the groups apart, the researchers used a discovery cohort of roughly 100 patients, made up of around 42 with Graves' ophthalmopathy and 55 to 65 with stable Graves' hyperthyroidism. Whether ophthalmopathy could be predicted prospectively was tested in an independent validation cohort made up of roughly 19 hyperthyroidism patients plus 17 patients who later progressed to ophthalmopathy. The roughly 100 discovery patients were randomly split 7:3 into training and test sets. In addition, the study compared T-cell repertoires in thyroid tissue and in blood from roughly six Graves' hyperthyroidism patients. After blood sampling, hyperthyroidism patients were treated with methimazole at a starting dose of 30 mg daily, and ophthalmopathy patients were treated with high-dose intravenous methylprednisolone. According to the paper, TCR Vbeta CDR3 sequencing was carried out on over 130 peripheral blood samples, which came from approximately 41 ophthalmopathy, 75 or so hyperthyroidism and 17 progressor patients.

The TCR beta CDR3 regions were amplified from RNA transcripts. A first-round RT-PCR of the TCR CDR3 used the HTBI primer set with the Qiagen OneStep RT-PCR kit. Libraries were constructed in a second round of multiplex PCR, after which size selection and purification were carried out. Paired-end sequencing of the libraries was performed with 100 bp reads on an Illumina HiSeq2000. The authors' pipeline ran thus. Raw data were processed with SOAPnuke, discarding reads with adapters, uncalled bases, mean Phred below 15, or no exact constant-primer or identifier match. High-quality paired reads were merged with COPE v1.2.5, and unique nucleotide sequences were defined as clonotypes. MiTCR v1.1 was used to align the clonotypes against IMGT TRBV, TRBD and TRBJ reference segments. Only V-J combinations with frequency above 0.0001, covering 99% to 99.2% of repertoires, were analysed. The TCS score was defined as the ratio of F50 (clonal expansion) to E x V (chaos), calculated using BLOSUM62-based TCRdist between CDR3 peptides within each V-J. Welch's t-statistics and random forest reduced just over 500 V-J features to 10 to 15, which were used in a naive Bayes classifier (R e1071). In-frame beta chains were kept once TCRdb had trimmed the public reads at Q25 with fastp and called clones with MiXCR. Each record represents a unique CDR3 protein, reported with the most common genes and DNA among its rows. It is TCRdb's table, rather than the study itself, that gives the V and J calls and clone size. This sample gives under 300,000 distinct CDR3 sequences in total; more than 14% of them show up just once. The ten largest clones represent about 14% of the sample.

This clonotype was recorded many times. No antigen is known for it. Qualities for individual bases were not recorded, and no much larger clone is one base off. CDR1 and CDR2 are read off the germline V gene as MNHNS and SASEGT. The CDR3 has 18 amino acids, counting the end cysteine and phenylalanine. The read is trimmed to its CDR3 DNA, 54 bases read in frame from base 1. The V end gives up 5 bases and the J end 3 bases, leaving 14 bases in the junction not matched to a gene. Hyperthyroidism patients were newly diagnosed, had a disease duration of under 2 months, and were aged 18 to 65 years. Exclusion was applied to patients with uncontrolled infections, other autoimmune diseases, pregnancy or lactation. Diagnoses were established on the basis of clinical symptoms, serum thyroxine and TRAb, thyroid ultrasound, and orbital computed tomography. Blood from progressor patients was collected at the time of first diagnosis with hyperthyroidism, before any ophthalmopathy symptoms had appeared. PBMCs were separated from 7.5 to 10 ml of fresh peripheral blood using Ficoll-Paque density gradient centrifugation. Progressor patients were initially diagnosed with Graves' hyperthyroidism and developed ophthalmopathy during follow-up. Total RNA was extracted using Trizol reagent, and RNA quality was assessed on an Agilent 2100 Bioanalyzer.

Study-wide conclusions, independent of this receptor: No statistical method was used to set the sample size in advance, and investigators knew the group allocation. In validation, progression to ophthalmopathy was predicted by the model with about 70% sensitivity and 72% to 85% specificity, a median of 6.5 months before onset. Most expanded thyroid clonotypes (frequency above 0.001) were also detected in blood, suggesting blood repertoires may reflect thyroid immune responses. In cross-validation, a model built on a 13 V-J signature told ophthalmopathy apart from stable hyperthyroidism with under 90% sensitivity and roughly 82% specificity, and in testing the same model reached 80%/75%.

The chain joins TRBV6-1 to TRBJ2-1; TRBD2 aligns with 9 central bases. The receptor comes from a woman aged 35 to 49 with Graves' hyperthyroidism that later progressed to Graves' ophthalmopathy. Sequenced input: blood. In nucleotide form, the sequence is TGTGCCAGCAGTCCCGGGTGGGTAGCGGGAGACGTCTACAATGAGCAGTTCTTC. Its product reads: CASSPGWVAGDVYNEQFF.